This entry is about one T cell receptor beta chain. The V gene lost 2 bases and the J gene lost 3 bases, with 11 bases spanning the gap. The V gene's germline CDR1 is LNHDA and CDR2 SQIVND (reference sequence). This CDR3 is 14 amino acids long. The data were produced by immunoSEQ multiplex PCR, yet TCRdb's version contains in-frame clones alone and is incomplete. The sample lists roughly 410,000 clones, more than 80% seen once, with around 1.3% in the top ten. This sample was taken from a study of blood T cell repertoires in COVID-19. Sequences were obtained from peripheral blood. The chain has TRBV19 and TRBJ2-7; D may be TRBD2 (6 bases). This receptor was obtained from a man in his forties with acute or convalescent COVID-19. CDR3 loop: CASSISPGLYEQYF. The DNA for the CDR3 is TGTGCCAGTAGTATATCTCCGGGACTCTACGAGCAGTACTTC.